The 6 T cell receptor beta chains listed next were all sequenced from one sample in a study of T cells after yellow fever vaccination. One entry per CDR3 protein, called by TCRdb with MiXCR from the 5' RACE reads. The top ten clones hold around 24% of a sample with around 310,000 distinct CDR3 sequences, 3.5% to 4.5% of them seen once. The source was PBMCs, collected 5 days after the yellow fever booster vaccination. Receptor source: a man aged 18 to 29 who received the YFV17D yellow fever vaccine.

This clonotype was counted only a few times. This chain uses TRBV7-9 with TRBJ2-5, with 7 bases that match TRBD1. The CDR3 sequence is 15 residues long. After removal of 6 bases from V and 5 bases from J, the junction contained 12 bases not matched to a gene. CDR1 SEHNR and CDR2 FQNEAQ come from the germline V gene (reference sequence). This CDR3 reads CASRYSGQPGETQYF. The CDR3 nucleotides read TGTGCCAGCAGGTATTCGGGACAGCCCGGTGAGACCCAGTACTTC.

This clonotype has at least ten counts. The chain links TRBV7-8 to TRBJ1-2; no firm D call. Germline CDR1 reads SGHVS; CDR2 reads FQNEAQ. V dropped 1 base and J dropped 7 bases, with 16 bases sitting between them. The CDR3 runs to 15 residues. This CDR3 is CASSLVPDSYRGYTF. The DNA for the CDR3 is TGTGCCAGCAGCTTAGTTCCAGACTCGTACCGTGGCTACACCTTC.

The rearrangement links TRBV5-6 to TRBJ1-5; D may be TRBD1 (6 bases). Germline CDR1 and CDR2: SGHDT and YYEEEE. Between the trimmed V and J ends, which lost 3 bases and 4 bases, there was a span of 11 bases. This CDR3 has 14 residues. In DNA form, the CDR3 reads TGTGCCAGCAGCTCCCTAACAGGGAATCAGCCCCAGCATTTT. Its protein is CASSSLTGNQPQHF.

This clonotype was observed many times. J is TRBJ2-5 and V is TRBV19; D possibly corresponds to TRBD2 (7 bases). Per germline, CDR1 LNHDA and CDR2 SQIVND (reference sequence). The V end was cut by 4 bases, the J end by 1 base, with 13 bases between. This CDR3 comprises 15 residues. CDR3 bases: TGTGCCAGTAGTAGGGGCCGGGGGGCCCAAGAGACCCAGTACTTC. It translates to CASSRGRGAQETQYF.

This clonotype was picked up many times. The chain recombines TRBV29-1 with TRBJ1-1, with 11 bases fitting TRBD1. CDR1 and CDR2 from the germline V gene are SQVTM and ANQGSEA. The CDR3 sequence is 13 residues long. V was clipped by 8 bases and J by 9 bases; unmatched bases: 11. The CDR3 region has the DNA TGCAGCTTCACCGGGACAGGGGGAGGTAAAGCTTTCTTT. Residues: CSFTGTGGGKAFF. Full variable domain (remainder filled in from reference TRBV29-1 and TRBJ1-1): SAVISQKPSRDICQRGTSLTIQCQVDSQVTMMFWYRQQPGQSLTLIATANQGSEATYESGFVIDKFPISRPNLTFSTLTVSNMSPEDSSIYLCSFTGTGGGKAFFGQGTRLTVV.

This clonotype has at least ten counts. The chain uses TRBV27 and TRBJ1-1, with D unclear. Germline values: CDR1 MNHEY, CDR2 SMNVEV (reference sequence). V was trimmed by 7 bases and J by 2 bases, leaving 11 bases between them. This CDR3 is 13 amino acids long. This CDR3 is CASKYIRNTEAFF. In DNA, the CDR3 is TGTGCCAGCAAGTATATCAGAAACACTGAAGCTTTCTTT.